Listed below are T cell receptor beta chains from one sample, sequenced in a study of cytomegalovirus exposure and HLA in healthy donors. Repertoires were generated with immunoSEQ multiplex PCR, while TCRdb's copy carries only in-frame clones and drops some. The profile shows about 87,000 clones, around 8% of them singletons. The sample taken for sequencing was PBMCs. These receptors originate from a man aged 45-60 years in good health and CMV-seronegative. Both conserved end residues are trimmed from each CDR3. The order of the fields is V gene, J gene, CDR3 protein.

v_gene: TRBV30
j_gene: TRBJ2-1
CDR3aa: AWTRAGGNEQF

v_gene: TRBV25-1
j_gene: TRBJ2-2
CDR3aa: ASRRGADTGELF

v_gene: TRBV6-1
j_gene: TRBJ1-1
CDR3aa: ASKRTVNTEAF

v_gene: TRBV9
j_gene: TRBJ2-3
CDR3aa: ASNLNQGDTQY

v_gene: TRBV11-2
j_gene: TRBJ2-2
CDR3aa: ASAGANTGELF

v_gene: TRBV28
j_gene: TRBJ2-2
CDR3aa: ASRQQGSAGELF

v_gene: TRBV19
j_gene: TRBJ2-5
CDR3aa: ASRPSSGGAGWETQY

v_gene: TRBV6-4
j_gene: TRBJ2-3
CDR3aa: ASKGDRGTDTQY

v_gene: TRBV6-5
j_gene: TRBJ2-3
CDR3aa: ASSFQAGGSTDTQY

v_gene: TRBV7-2
j_gene: TRBJ1-5
CDR3aa: ASSLQDSNQPQH

v_gene: TRBV10-3
j_gene: TRBJ2-2
CDR3aa: AIRGTSGRSTGELF

v_gene: TRBV7-6
j_gene: TRBJ2-7
CDR3aa: ASSLVQDAYEQY

v_gene: TRBV6-1
j_gene: TRBJ1-5
CDR3aa: ASSEAGTNNQPQH

v_gene: TRBV27
j_gene: TRBJ1-1
CDR3aa: VSRAEFTEAF

v_gene: TRBV5-1
j_gene: TRBJ2-2
CDR3aa: ASSLPGGYTGELF

v_gene: TRBV29-1
j_gene: TRBJ2-1
CDR3aa: SVRLAGPREQF

v_gene: TRBV28
j_gene: TRBJ1-4
CDR3aa: ATVQGANEKLF

v_gene: TRBV5-1
j_gene: TRBJ1-1
CDR3aa: ASSLVFGSMNTEAF

v_gene: TRBV6-5
j_gene: TRBJ2-7
CDR3aa: ASSPNTGITYEQY

v_gene: TRBV29-1
j_gene: TRBJ2-2
CDR3aa: SVAKTSGRELTGELF

v_gene: TRBV4-1
j_gene: TRBJ1-2
CDR3aa: ASSPTRVGGYT

v_gene: TRBV18
j_gene: TRBJ1-2
CDR3aa: ASSAGPSNYGYT

v_gene: TRBV6-5
j_gene: TRBJ2-7
CDR3aa: ASSYGTGASYEQY

v_gene: TRBV23-1
j_gene: TRBJ1-2
CDR3aa: ASSRTTLNYGYT

v_gene: TRBV27
j_gene: TRBJ1-5
CDR3aa: ASSSQAGSFNQPQH

v_gene: TRBV29-1
j_gene: TRBJ2-2
CDR3aa: SVRTQNTGELF

v_gene: TRBV27
j_gene: TRBJ2-7
CDR3aa: ASSFLSGSTGEQY

v_gene: TRBV19
j_gene: TRBJ1-1
CDR3aa: ASSIAADRPTEAF

v_gene: TRBV7-2
j_gene: TRBJ2-7
CDR3aa: ASSLVRGSSYEQY

v_gene: TRBV5-5
j_gene: TRBJ1-2
CDR3aa: ASSPGPRGYGYT

v_gene: TRBV29-1
j_gene: TRBJ1-3
CDR3aa: SVVFSGNTIY

v_gene: TRBV5-1
j_gene: TRBJ2-7
CDR3aa: ASSLVGGGPSYEQY

v_gene: TRBV7-8
j_gene: TRBJ1-3
CDR3aa: ASSPGQGLHGNTIY

v_gene: TRBV19
j_gene: TRBJ2-1
CDR3aa: ASSIVRGTYNEQF

v_gene: TRBV7-2
j_gene: TRBJ2-3
CDR3aa: ASSLESRGRTDTQY

v_gene: TRBV6-1
j_gene: TRBJ1-3
CDR3aa: ASSKPGQLLSVY

v_gene: TRBV4-1
j_gene: TRBJ2-7
CDR3aa: ASSPGEGTSYEQY

v_gene: TRBV7-9
j_gene: TRBJ2-5
CDR3aa: ASSLDLLQEAQY

v_gene: TRBV7-2
j_gene: TRBJ1-5
CDR3aa: ASSLVGGAGQPQH

v_gene: TRBV6-6
j_gene: TRBJ2-2
CDR3aa: ASSYSRGLGTGELF

v_gene: TRBV14
j_gene: TRBJ2-2
CDR3aa: ASSLQGPGAGELF

v_gene: TRBV15
j_gene: TRBJ2-7
CDR3aa: ATSRDPTGNYEQY

v_gene: TRBV5-1
j_gene: TRBJ2-2
CDR3aa: ASSFTGGANTGELF

v_gene: TRBV28
j_gene: TRBJ1-3
CDR3aa: ASSLVSQGGRNTIY

v_gene: TRBV4-2
j_gene: TRBJ2-5
CDR3aa: ASSQDPEETQY

v_gene: TRBV19
j_gene: TRBJ2-2
CDR3aa: ASNRGVDTGELF

v_gene: TRBV6-5
j_gene: TRBJ1-2
CDR3aa: ASSYSISNYGYT

v_gene: TRBV13
j_gene: TRBJ2-5
CDR3aa: ASSLTLQRGAETQY

v_gene: TRBV27
j_gene: TRBJ2-1
CDR3aa: ASSLLGQGRNEQF

v_gene: TRBV27
j_gene: TRBJ2-7
CDR3aa: ASSDRGLYEQY

v_gene: TRBV28
j_gene: TRBJ1-2
CDR3aa: ASTTGPYGYT

v_gene: TRBV7-9
j_gene: TRBJ1-2
CDR3aa: ASSRTGDGYT

v_gene: TRBV6-4
j_gene: TRBJ1-1
CDR3aa: ASSGIQVVTEAF

v_gene: TRBV28
j_gene: TRBJ1-5
CDR3aa: ASTSLTGGINQPQH

v_gene: TRBV7-2
j_gene: TRBJ2-1
CDR3aa: ASRRYREVKRDEQF

v_gene: TRBV6-5
j_gene: TRBJ1-2
CDR3aa: ASSSKAGGYT

v_gene: TRBV4-3
j_gene: TRBJ2-5
CDR3aa: ASSQLGQGYETQY